This T cell receptor (beta chain) was captured by sequencing in a study of regulatory T cells in long-lasting Graves disease (dated by TCRdb to 2020 to 2022). With regard to the full study: Patients with newly diagnosed Graves' disease had been on antithyroid drugs for under 3 months. The study was registered as a clinical trial and conducted in China. A total of around 35 samples underwent TCR sequencing, from some 13 patients with persistent Graves' disease and 20 or so patients with newly diagnosed Graves' disease. This study used TCR sequencing and RNA sequencing of peripheral blood to compare persistent Graves' disease patients against newly diagnosed Graves' disease patients.

What the study reported, not specific to this receptor: As a limitation, the authors acknowledged that the small sample size may reduce accuracy. Sequencing and analysis were restricted to the TCR beta chain. More public clonotypes were shared among persistent patients (over 2,500) than among newly diagnosed patients (966). Compared with newly diagnosed patients, patients with persistent Graves' disease had lower TCR Shannon entropy and fewer highly expanded clones, which suggests clonal expansion. The study examined only peripheral blood because the primary lesion, thyroid tissue, could not be accessed. TRBV28, TRBJ1-2 and TRBJ2-5 were preferentially used in persistent disease, while TRBV20-1 and TRBJ2-1 were favored in newly diagnosed disease.

Looking up the germline V gene yields CDR1 MDHEN and CDR2 SYDVKM. The CDR3 covers 14 residues, taking in both the cysteine and the phenylalanine. CDR3 DNA only is kept here, 42 bases in frame from base 1. V and J are trimmed by 5 bases and 8 bases, and the gene matches miss 10 bases of the junction. This specimen's time point label, per the study, means: newly diagnosed GD, antithyroid drugs for less than 3 months. RNA was extracted from PBMCs in TRIzol for both TCR sequencing and RNA sequencing. The diagnosis of Graves' disease followed American Thyroid Association guidelines. Patients were recruited from an endocrinology department in Xi'an, China. Each patient gave approximately 8.8 milliliters of peripheral blood, collected in an EDTA anticoagulant tube. Ficoll Paque Plus density gradient separation was used to isolate PBMCs, and no further T cell sorting was performed. An Agilent 2100 Bioanalyzer and agarose gel were used to check RNA quality, while a NanoDrop 2000 measured RNA concentration.

A note on this clonotype: The specificity of this receptor is unknown. No per-base quality is available; no much larger clone lies one base away.

Library prep was done by multiplex PCR. Sequencing instrument: Illumina HiSeq 4000. To build TCR beta libraries, CDR3 regions were amplified by Arm-PCR using iRepertoire HTBI primers. PCR products were gel purified before sequencing. In the paper's pipeline: Across samples, 62 TRBV and 14 TRBJ segments were identified and used for gene usage analysis of CDR3 amino acid clonotypes. COPE and FqMerger were used to merge the filtered high-quality paired reads into contigs. Contigs were aligned with BLAST to IMGT TRBV, TRBD and TRBJ reference genes, and CDR3 was defined per IMGT. Clonotypes above 0.1% frequency were classified as highly expanded clones. Repertoire diversity was measured by Shannon entropy, and V-J evenness by the Gini coefficient. Public clonotypes were defined as clonotypes shared by more than one individual. TCRdb reprocessing: public reads trimmed at Q25 with fastp, clones called with MiXCR, in-frame beta chains kept. Each CDR3 protein appears once, grouped with its most common genes and DNA. These V and J calls rely on TCRdb rather than the paper's analysis. Across this sample there are some 320,000 distinct CDR3 sequences, with over 15% seen only once. The ten most abundant clones make up roughly 40% of the sample.

This chain joins TRBV28 to TRBJ1-2; 8 middle bases align to TRBD1. The material sequenced was peripheral blood mononuclear cells (PBMCs), taken at new diagnosis, from a patient treated with antithyroid drugs. This receptor was taken from a female donor with Graves disease. This receptor has the CDR3 CASSPPDRVGGYTF. The DNA sequence reads TGTGCCAGCAGTCCCCCGGACAGGGTGGGCGGCTACACCTTC.